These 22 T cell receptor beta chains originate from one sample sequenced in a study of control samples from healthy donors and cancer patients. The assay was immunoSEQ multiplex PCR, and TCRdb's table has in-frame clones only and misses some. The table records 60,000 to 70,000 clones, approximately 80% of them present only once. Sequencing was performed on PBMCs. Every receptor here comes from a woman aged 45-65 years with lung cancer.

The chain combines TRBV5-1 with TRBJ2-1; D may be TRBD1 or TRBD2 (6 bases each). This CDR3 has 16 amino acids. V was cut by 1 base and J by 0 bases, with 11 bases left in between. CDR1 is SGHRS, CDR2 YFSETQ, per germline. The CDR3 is CASSLRGASSYNEQFF. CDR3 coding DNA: TGCGCCAGCAGCTTGAGGGGGGCTAGCTCCTACAATGAGCAGTTCTTC.

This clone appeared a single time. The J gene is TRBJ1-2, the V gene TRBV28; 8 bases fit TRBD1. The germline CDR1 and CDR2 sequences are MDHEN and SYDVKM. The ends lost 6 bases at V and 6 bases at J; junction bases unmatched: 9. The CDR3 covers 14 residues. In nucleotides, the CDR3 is TGTGCCAGCAGAACCGGGACAGGATTCGATGGCTACACCTTC. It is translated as CASRTGTGFDGYTF.

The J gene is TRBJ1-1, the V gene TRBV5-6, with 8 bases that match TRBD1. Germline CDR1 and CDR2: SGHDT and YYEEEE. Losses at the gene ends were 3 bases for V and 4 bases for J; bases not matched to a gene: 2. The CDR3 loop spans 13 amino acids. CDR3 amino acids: CASSWTGSTEAFF. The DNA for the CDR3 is TGTGCCAGCAGCTGGACAGGGAGCACTGAAGCTTTCTTT.

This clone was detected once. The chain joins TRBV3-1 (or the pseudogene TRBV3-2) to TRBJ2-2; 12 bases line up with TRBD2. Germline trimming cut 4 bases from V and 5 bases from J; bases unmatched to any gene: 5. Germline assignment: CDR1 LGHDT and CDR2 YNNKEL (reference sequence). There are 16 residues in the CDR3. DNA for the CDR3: TGTGCCAGCAGCCCCGGACTAGCGGGGCTAACCGGGGAGCTGTTTTTT. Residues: CASSPGLAGLTGELFF.

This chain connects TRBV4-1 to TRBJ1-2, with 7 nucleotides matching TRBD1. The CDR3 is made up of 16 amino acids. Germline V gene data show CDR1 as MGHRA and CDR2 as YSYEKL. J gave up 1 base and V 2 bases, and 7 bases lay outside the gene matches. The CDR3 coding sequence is TGCGCCAGCAGCCAACCAGGGGGGTTTAATAACTATGGCTACACCTTC. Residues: CASSQPGGFNNYGYTF.

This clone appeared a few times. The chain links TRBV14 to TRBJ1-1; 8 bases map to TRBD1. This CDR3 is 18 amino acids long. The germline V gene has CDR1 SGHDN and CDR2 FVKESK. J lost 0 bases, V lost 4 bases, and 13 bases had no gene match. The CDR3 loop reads CASSPSWTGKLMNTEAFF. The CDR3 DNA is TGTGCCAGCAGCCCATCCTGGACAGGGAAACTCATGAACACTGAAGCTTTCTTT.

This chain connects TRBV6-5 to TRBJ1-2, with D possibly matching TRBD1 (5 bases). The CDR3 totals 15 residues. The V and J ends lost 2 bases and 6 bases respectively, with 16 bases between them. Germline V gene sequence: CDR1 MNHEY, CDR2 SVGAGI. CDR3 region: CASSYQGPTLNGYTF. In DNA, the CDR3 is TGTGCCAGCAGTTACCAGGGACCTACGCTTAATGGCTACACCTTC.

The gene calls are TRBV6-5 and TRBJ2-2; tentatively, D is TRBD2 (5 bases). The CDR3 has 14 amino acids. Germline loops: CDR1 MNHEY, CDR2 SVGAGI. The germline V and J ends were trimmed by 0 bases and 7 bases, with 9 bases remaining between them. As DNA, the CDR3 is TGTGCCAGCAGTTACTCCCGGGAAGTCGGGGAGCTGTTTTTT. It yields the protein CASSYSREVGELFF.

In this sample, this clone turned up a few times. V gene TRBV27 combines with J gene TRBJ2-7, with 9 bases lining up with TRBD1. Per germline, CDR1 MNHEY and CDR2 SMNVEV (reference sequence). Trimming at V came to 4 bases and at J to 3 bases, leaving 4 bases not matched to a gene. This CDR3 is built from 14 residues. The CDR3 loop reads CASSSWDRVYEQYF. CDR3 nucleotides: TGTGCCAGCAGTTCTTGGGACAGGGTCTACGAGCAGTACTTC.

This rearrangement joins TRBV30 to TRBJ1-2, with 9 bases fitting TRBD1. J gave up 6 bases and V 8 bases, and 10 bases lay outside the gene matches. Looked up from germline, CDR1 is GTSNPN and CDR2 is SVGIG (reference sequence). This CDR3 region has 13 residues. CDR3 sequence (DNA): TGTGCCCTGAGGGACAGGGAAATCGATGGCTACACCTTC. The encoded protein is CALRDREIDGYTF.

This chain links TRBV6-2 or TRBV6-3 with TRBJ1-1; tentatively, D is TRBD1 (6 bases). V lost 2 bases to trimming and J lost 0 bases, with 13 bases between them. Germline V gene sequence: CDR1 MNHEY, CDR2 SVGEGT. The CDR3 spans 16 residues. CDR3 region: CASSYGQGIMNTEAFF. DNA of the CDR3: TGTGCCAGCAGTTACGGCCAGGGGATAATGAACACTGAAGCTTTCTTT.

The CDR3 reads CASSRTGGTEAFF. CDR3 bases: TGTGCCAGCAGTCGCACAGGGGGCACTGAAGCTTTCTTT. The chain couples TRBV12-3 or TRBV12-4 to TRBJ1-1, with 8 bases fitting TRBD1. The junction had 3 bases not matched to a gene; V was cut back by 5 bases and J by 4 bases. This CDR3 contains 13 residues.

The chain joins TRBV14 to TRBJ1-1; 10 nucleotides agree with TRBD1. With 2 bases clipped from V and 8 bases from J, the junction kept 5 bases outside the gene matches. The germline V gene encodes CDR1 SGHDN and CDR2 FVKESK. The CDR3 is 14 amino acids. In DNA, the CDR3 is TGTGCCAGCAGCCAACCGGGACAGGGGACCGAAGCTTTCTTT. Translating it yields CASSQPGQGTEAFF.

Here the CDR3 reads CASSLAAGGYYEQYF. CDR3 coding DNA: TGCGCCAGCAGCTTGGCGGCGGGGGGATACTACGAGCAGTACTTC. The V call is TRBV5-1, the J call TRBJ2-7; TRBD2 matches 8 bases. The CDR3 is 15 residues long. Germline assignment: CDR1 SGHRS and CDR2 YFSETQ. Trimming at V came to 0 bases and at J to 3 bases, leaving 5 bases not matched to a gene.

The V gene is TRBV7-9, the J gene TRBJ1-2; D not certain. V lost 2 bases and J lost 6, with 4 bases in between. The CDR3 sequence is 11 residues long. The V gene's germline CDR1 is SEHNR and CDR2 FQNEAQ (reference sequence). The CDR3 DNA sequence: TGTGCCAGCAGCTTAAGGGATGGCTACACCTTC. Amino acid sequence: CASSLRDGYTF.

CDR3 amino acids: CASSILPGQGMTEAFF. The CDR3 nucleotides read TGTGCCAGCAGCATACTCCCGGGACAGGGAATGACTGAAGCTTTCTTT. The chain has TRBV7-8 and TRBJ1-1; 9 positions agree with TRBD1. This CDR3 contains 16 residues. V lost 5 bases to trimming and J lost 5 bases; unmatched junction nucleotides: 12. Germline V gene sequence: CDR1 SGHVS, CDR2 FQNEAQ.

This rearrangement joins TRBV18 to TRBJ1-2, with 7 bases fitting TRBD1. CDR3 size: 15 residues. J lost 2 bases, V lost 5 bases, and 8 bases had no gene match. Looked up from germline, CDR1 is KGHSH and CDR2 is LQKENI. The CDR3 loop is CASSASGQSNYGYTF. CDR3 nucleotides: TGTGCCAGCTCAGCCTCGGGACAGTCAAACTATGGCTACACCTTC.

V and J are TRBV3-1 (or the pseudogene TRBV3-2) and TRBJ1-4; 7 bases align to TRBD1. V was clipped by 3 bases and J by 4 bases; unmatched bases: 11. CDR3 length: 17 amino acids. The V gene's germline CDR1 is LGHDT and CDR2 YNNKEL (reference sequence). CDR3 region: CASSHPGGGKINEKLFF. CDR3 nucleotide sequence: TGTGCCAGCAGCCACCCCGGAGGGGGCAAGATTAATGAAAAACTGTTTTTT.

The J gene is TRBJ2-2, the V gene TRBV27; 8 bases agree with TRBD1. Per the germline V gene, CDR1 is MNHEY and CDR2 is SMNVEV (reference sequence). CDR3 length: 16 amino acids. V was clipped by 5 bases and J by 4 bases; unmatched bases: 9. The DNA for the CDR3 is TGTGCCAGCAGTGCGCGACAGGGGTTGGGCACCGGGGAGCTGTTTTTT. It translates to CASSARQGLGTGELFF.

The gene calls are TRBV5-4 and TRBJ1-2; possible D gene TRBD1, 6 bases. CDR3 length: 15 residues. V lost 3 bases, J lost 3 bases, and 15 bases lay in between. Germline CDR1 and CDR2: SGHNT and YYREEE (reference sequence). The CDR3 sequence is CASSSQGLGYYGYTF. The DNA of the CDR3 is TGTGCCAGCAGCTCACAGGGATTGGGGTACTATGGCTACACCTTC.

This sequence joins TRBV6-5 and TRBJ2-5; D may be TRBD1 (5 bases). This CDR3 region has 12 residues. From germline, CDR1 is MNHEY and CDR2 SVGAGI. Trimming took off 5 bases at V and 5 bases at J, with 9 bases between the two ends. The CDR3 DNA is TGTGCCAGCAGTAGGAACAGGGAGACCCAGTACTTC. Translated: CASSRNRETQYF.

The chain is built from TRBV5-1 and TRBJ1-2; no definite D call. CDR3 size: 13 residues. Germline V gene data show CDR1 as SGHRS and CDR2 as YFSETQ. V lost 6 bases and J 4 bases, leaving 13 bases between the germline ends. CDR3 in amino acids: CASNEGSGYGYTF. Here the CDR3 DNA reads TGCGCCAGCAACGAGGGTTCGGGCTATGGCTACACCTTC.